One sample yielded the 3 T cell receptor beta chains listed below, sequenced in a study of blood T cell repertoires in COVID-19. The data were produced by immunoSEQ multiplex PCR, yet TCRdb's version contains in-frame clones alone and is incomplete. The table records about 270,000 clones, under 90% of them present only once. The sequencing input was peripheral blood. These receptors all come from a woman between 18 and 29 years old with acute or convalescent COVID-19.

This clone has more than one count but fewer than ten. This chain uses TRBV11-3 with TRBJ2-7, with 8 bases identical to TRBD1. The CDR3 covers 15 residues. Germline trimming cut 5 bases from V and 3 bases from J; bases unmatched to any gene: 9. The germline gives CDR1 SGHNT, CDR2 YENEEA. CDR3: CASSPETGGHYEQYF. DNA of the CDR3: TGTGCCAGCAGCCCGGAAACAGGGGGTCACTACGAGCAGTACTTC.

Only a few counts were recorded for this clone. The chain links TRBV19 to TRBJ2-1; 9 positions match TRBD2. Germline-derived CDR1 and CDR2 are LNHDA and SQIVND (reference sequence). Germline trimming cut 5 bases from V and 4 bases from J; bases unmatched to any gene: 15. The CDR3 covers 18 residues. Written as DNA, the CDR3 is TGTGCCAGTAGTTATTGGCCTCAGGCTAGCGGGGATTACAATGAGCAGTTCTTC. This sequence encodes CASSYWPQASGDYNEQFF. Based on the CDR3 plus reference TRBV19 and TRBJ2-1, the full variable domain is DGGITQSPKYLFRKEGQNVTLSCEQNLNHDAMYWYRQDPGQGLRLIYYSQIVNDFQKGDIAEGYSVSREKKESFPLTVTSAQKNPTAFYLCASSYWPQASGDYNEQFFGPGTRLTVL.

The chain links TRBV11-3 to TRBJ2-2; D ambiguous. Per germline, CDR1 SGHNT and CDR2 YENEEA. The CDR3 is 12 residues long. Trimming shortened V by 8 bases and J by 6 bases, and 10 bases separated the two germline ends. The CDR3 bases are TGTGCCAGCGGAAGAGGTGCCGGGGAGCTGTTTTTT. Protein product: CASGRGAGELFF. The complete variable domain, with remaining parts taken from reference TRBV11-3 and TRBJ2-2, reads EAGVVQSPRYKIIEKKQPVAFWCNPISGHNTLYWYLQNLGQGPELLIRYENEEAVDDSQLPKDRFSAERLKGVDSTLKIQPAELGDSAVYLCASGRGAGELFFGEGSRLTVL.